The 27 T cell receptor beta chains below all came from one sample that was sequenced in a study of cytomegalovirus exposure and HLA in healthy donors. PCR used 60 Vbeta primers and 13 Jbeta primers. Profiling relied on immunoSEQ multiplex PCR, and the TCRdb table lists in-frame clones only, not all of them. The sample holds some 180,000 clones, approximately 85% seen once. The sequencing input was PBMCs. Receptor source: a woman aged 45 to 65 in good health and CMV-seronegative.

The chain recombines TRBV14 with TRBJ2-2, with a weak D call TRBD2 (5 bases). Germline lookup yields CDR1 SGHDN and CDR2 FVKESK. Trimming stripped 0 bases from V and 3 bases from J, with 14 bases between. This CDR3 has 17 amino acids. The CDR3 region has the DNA TGTGCCAGCAGCCAAGAACTAGGGAGTCGAGACACCGGGGAGCTGTTTTTT. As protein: CASSQELGSRDTGELFF.

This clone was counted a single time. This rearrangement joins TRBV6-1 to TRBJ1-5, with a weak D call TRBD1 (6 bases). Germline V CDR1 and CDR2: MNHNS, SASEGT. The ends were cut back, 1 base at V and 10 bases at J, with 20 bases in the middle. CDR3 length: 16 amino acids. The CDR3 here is CASSEGVAGAQPPQHF. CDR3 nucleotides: TGTGCCAGCAGTGAAGGTGTGGCGGGGGCACAACCCCCCCAGCATTTT.

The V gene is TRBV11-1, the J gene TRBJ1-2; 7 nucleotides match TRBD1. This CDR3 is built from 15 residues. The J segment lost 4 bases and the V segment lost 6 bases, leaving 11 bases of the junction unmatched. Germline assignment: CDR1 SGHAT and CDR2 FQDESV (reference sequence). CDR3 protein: CASSSRDSAGYGYTF. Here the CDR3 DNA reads TGTGCCAGCAGTTCCCGGGACAGCGCCGGCTATGGCTACACCTTC.

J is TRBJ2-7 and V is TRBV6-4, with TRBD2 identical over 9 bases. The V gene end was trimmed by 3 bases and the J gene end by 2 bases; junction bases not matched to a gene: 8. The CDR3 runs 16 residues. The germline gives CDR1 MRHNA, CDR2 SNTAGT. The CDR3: CASSEHSGTSTYEQYF. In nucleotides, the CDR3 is TGTGCCAGCAGTGAACACTCCGGGACTAGCACCTACGAGCAGTACTTC.

The DNA of the CDR3 is TGCGCCAGCAGCACGAGACCAGGCGAGCAGTACTTC. This codes for CASSTRPGEQYF. V and J are TRBV5-1 and TRBJ2-7; D uncertain. Per germline, CDR1 SGHRS and CDR2 YFSETQ. The CDR3 spans 12 residues. Trimming left V 4 bases short and J 6 bases short, with 11 bases between.

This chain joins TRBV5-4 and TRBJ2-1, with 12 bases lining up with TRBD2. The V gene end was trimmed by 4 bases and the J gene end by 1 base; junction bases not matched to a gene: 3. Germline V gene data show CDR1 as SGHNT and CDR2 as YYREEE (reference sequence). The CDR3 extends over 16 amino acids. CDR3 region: CASSPGLAGSYNEQFF. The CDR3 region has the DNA TGTGCCAGCAGCCCCGGACTAGCGGGGTCCTACAATGAGCAGTTCTTC.

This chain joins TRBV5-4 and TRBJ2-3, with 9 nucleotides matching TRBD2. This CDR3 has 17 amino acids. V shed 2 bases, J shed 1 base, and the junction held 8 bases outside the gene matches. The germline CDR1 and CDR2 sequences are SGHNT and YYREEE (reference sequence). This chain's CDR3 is CASSLLAGAGGTDTQYF. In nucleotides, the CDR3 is TGTGCCAGCAGCTTATTAGCGGGAGCAGGGGGCACAGATACGCAGTATTTT.

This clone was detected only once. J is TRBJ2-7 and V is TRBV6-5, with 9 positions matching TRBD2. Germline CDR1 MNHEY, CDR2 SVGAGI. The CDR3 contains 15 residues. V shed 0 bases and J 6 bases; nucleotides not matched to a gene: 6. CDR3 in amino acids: CASSYSGGRATEQYF. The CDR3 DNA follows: TGTGCCAGCAGTTACTCGGGCGGGAGGGCCACCGAGCAGTACTTC.

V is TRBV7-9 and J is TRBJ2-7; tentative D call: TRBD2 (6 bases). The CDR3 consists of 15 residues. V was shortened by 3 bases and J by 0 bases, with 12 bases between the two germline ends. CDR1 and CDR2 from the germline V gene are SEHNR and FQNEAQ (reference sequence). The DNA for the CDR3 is TGTGCCAGCAGCTTTCGCGGGGATAGCTCCTACGAGCAGTACTTC. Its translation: CASSFRGDSSYEQYF.

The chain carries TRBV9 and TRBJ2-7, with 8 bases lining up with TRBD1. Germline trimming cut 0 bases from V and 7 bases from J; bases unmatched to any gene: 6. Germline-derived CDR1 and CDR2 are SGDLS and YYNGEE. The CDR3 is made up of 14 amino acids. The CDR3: CASSVEGQAREQYF. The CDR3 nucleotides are TGTGCCAGCAGCGTAGAGGGACAGGCGAGGGAGCAGTACTTC.

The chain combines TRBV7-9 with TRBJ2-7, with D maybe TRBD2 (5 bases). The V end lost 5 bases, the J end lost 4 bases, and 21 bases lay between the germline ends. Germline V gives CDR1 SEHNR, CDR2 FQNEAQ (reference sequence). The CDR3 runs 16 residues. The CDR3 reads CASSPRDPVIWYEQYF. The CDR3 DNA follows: TGTGCCAGCAGCCCCCGGGATCCGGTAATTTGGTACGAGCAGTACTTC.

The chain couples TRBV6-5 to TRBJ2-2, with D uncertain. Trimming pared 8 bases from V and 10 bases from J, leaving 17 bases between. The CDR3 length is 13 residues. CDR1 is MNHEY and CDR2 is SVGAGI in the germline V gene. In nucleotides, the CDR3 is TGTGCCAGCTTCGGCAGCTCGGAGATGGAGCTGTTTTTT. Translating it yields CASFGSSEMELFF.

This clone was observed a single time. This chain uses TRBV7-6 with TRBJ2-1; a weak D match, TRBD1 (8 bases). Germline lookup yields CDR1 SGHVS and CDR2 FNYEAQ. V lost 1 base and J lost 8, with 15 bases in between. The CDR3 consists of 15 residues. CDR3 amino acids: CASSLGQGAGDEQFF. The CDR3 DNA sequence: TGTGCCAGCAGCTTAGGGCAGGGGGCGGGGGATGAGCAGTTCTTC.

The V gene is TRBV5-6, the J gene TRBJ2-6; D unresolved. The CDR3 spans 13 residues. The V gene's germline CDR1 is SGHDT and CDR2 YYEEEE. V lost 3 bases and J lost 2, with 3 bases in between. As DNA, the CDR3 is TGTGCCAGCAGCTCTACTGGGGCCAACGTCCTGACTTTC. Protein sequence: CASSSTGANVLTF.

CDR3 sequence (DNA): TGTGCCAGCAGTTCTGCCTCAGGGACTAGCGGGGGTACGAACACCGGGGAGCTGTTTTTT. Translated: CASSSASGTSGGTNTGELFF. This chain links TRBV28 with TRBJ2-2; 14 bases line up with TRBD2. J gave up 0 bases and V 4 bases, and 10 bases lay outside the gene matches. The V gene's germline CDR1 is MDHEN and CDR2 SYDVKM. CDR3 length: 20 amino acids.

For the CDR3, the DNA is TGTGCCAGTAGGGTGAGCGGCACAGATACGCAGTATTTT. The encoded protein is CASRVSGTDTQYF. The chain uses TRBV19 and TRBJ2-3; no definite D call. The V and J ends lost 6 bases and 1 base respectively, with 8 bases between them. Per the germline V gene, CDR1 is LNHDA and CDR2 is SQIVND (reference sequence). This CDR3 region has 13 residues.

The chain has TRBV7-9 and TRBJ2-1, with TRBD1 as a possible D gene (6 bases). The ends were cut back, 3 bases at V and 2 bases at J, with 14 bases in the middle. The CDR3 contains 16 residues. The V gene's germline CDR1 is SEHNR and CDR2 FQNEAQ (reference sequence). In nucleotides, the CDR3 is TGTGCCAGCAGCTTGGGACACTCGGTGGCCTACAATGAGCAGTTCTTC. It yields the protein CASSLGHSVAYNEQFF.

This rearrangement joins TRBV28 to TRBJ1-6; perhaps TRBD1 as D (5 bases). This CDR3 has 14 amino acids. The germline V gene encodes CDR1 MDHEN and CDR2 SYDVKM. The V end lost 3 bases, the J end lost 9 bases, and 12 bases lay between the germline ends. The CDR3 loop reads CASSFVQGTSPLHF. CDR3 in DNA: TGTGCCAGCAGTTTCGTGCAGGGTACTTCACCCCTCCACTTT.

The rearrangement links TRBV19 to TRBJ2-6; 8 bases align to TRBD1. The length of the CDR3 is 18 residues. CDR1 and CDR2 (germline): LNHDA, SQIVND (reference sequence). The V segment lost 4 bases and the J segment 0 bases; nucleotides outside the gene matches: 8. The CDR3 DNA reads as TGTGCCAGTAGTAAACGGGACAGGCGCCTCTCTGGGGCCAACGTCCTGACTTTC. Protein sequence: CASSKRDRRLSGANVLTF.

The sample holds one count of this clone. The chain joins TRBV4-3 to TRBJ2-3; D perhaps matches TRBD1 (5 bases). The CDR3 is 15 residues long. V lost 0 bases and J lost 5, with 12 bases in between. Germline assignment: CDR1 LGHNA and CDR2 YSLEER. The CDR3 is CASSQDSRVGDTQYF. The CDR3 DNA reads TGCGCCAGCAGCCAAGATAGCAGGGTTGGAGATACGCAGTATTTT.

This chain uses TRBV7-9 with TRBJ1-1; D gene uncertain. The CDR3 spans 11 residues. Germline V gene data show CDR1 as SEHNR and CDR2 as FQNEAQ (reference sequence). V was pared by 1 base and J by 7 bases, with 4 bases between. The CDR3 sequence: CASSLGSEAFF. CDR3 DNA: TGTGCCAGCAGCTTAGGCAGTGAAGCTTTCTTT.

Here the CDR3 reads CAGTTGDARAEDEQFF. Written as DNA, the CDR3 is TGCGCCGGCACGACGGGGGACGCCAGAGCCGAGGATGAGCAGTTCTTC. V usage is TRBV23-1 and J usage is TRBJ2-1; a weak D match, TRBD2 (6 bases). TRBV23-1 is filed as an ORF, its function uncertain. Trimming shortened V by 11 bases and J by 8 bases, and 28 bases separated the two germline ends. CDR3 size: 16 residues.

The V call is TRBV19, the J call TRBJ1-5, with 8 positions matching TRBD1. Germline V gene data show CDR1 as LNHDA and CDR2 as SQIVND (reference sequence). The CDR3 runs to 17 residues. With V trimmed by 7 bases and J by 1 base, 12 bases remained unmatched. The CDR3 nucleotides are TGTGCCAGTACCCCGACAGGGGACCCTGGGAGCAATCAGCCCCAGCATTTT. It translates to CASTPTGDPGSNQPQHF.

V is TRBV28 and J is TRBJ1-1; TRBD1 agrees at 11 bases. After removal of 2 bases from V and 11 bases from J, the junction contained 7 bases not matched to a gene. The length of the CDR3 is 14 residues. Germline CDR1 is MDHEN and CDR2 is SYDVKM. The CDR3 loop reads CASSLPPGQGEAFF. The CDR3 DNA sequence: TGTGCCAGCAGTTTACCCCCGGGACAGGGGGAGGCTTTCTTT. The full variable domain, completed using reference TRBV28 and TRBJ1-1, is DVKVTQSSRYLVKRTGEKVFLECVQDMDHENMFWYRQDPGLGLRLIYFSYDVKMKEKGDIPEGYSVSREKKERFSLILESASTNQTSMYLCASSLPPGQGEAFFGQGTRLTVV.

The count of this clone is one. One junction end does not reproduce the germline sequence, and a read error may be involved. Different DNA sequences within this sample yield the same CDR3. CDR3 sequence reads: CASSQLDRSTEAFF. CDR3 DNA: TGTGCCAGCAGCCAATTGGACAGGAGTACTGAGGCTTTCTTT. The genes are TRBV16 and TRBJ1-1; 7 bases are a match to TRBD1. This CDR3 is built from 14 residues. CDR1 and CDR2 from the germline V gene are KGHSY and FQNENV.

The CDR3 region has the DNA TGTGCCAGTAGTACACAGGGGGCATCAAGGCAGCCCCAGCATTTT. Translating gives CASSTQGASRQPQHF. This chain joins TRBV19 and TRBJ1-5; 9 bases are shared with TRBD1. The CDR3 totals 15 residues. Germline V gene lookup returns CDR1 LNHDA and CDR2 SQIVND (reference sequence). After removal of 4 bases from V and 7 bases from J, the junction contained 8 bases not matched to a gene.

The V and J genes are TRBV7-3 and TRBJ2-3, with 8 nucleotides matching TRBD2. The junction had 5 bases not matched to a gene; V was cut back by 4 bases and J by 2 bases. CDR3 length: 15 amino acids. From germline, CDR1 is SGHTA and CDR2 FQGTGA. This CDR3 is CASSSGGGLTDTQYF. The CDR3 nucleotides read TGTGCCAGCAGCTCAGGCGGGGGGCTCACAGATACGCAGTATTTT. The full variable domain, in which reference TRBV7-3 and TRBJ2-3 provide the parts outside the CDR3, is GAGVSQTPSNKVTEKGKYVELRCDPISGHTALYWYRQSLGQGPEFLIYFQGTGAADDSGLPNDRFFAVRPEGSVSTLKIQRTERGDSAVYLCASSSGGGLTDTQYFGPGTRLTVL.